The T cell receptor beta chain under discussion was sequenced for a study of cytomegalovirus exposure and HLA in healthy donors. The CDR3 totals 14 residues. CDR1 and CDR2 from the germline V gene are SGHTA and FQGNSA. The V end lost 7 bases, the J end lost 4 bases, and 16 bases lay between the germline ends. Study findings and constraints: Subsequent analysis revealed that first-cohort TCR clusters tended to co-occur in the 90 to 150 validation repertoires. There were three CMV-associated chains whose specificity for CMV antigens was confirmed in vitro.

Some clones are missing from TCRdb's copy, which holds only in-frame ones; the method was immunoSEQ multiplex PCR. The data show fewer than 200,000 clones, with about 96% seen just once and 0.89% held by the top ten. Worth noting for this clone: What it binds is unknown.

The clonotype originates from a woman under 30 in good health and CMV-seronegative. The V gene is TRBV7-2, the J gene TRBJ2-5; D possibly corresponds to TRBD2 (5 bases). Input material: PBMCs. CDR3 bases: TGTGCCAGCACGCGGGCCGCGGCGGGAGAGACCCAGTACTTC. Its translation is CASTRAAAGETQYF.